A single T cell receptor (beta chain) is shown here with its context. The data were produced by immunoSEQ multiplex PCR, yet TCRdb's version contains in-frame clones alone and is incomplete. Of some 40,000 clones in the sample, 85% were seen once. The data originate from a study of OX40 agonist ivuxolimab in advanced cancers. On the study more broadly: Ivuxolimab was administered intravenously to patients at 0.01 to 10 mg/kg every 2 weeks.

Germline CDR1 is SNHLY and CDR2 is FYNNEI. Trimming stripped 6 bases from V and 4 bases from J, with 19 bases between. This CDR3 has 16 residues. Peripheral blood came from all dose cohorts at three timepoints. J is TRBJ2-1 and V is TRBV2; a weak D match, TRBD2 (6 bases). This sample comprised CD4+ or CD8+ T cells sorted from blood, obtained in a trial of the OX40 agonist ivuxolimab. The receptor was derived from an adult with an advanced solid tumor such as melanoma, head and neck, liver or kidney cancer. The CDR3 DNA reads TGTGCCAGCAGCACGGGGCCCGGGGGTGGTTACAATGAGCAGTTCTTC. Translation gives CASSTGPGGGYNEQFF.